Shown below are 6 T cell receptor beta chains from a single sample sequenced in a study of T cells in Graves' hyperthyroidism and ophthalmopathy (dated by TCRdb to between 2017 and 2020). The library relied on multiplex PCR. Sequenced using an Illumina HiSeq 2000. The TCR beta CDR3 regions were amplified from the RNA transcripts. The first round of RT-PCR for the TCR CDR3 was performed with the HTBI primer set and the Qiagen OneStep RT-PCR kit. TCRdb ran its own pipeline on the public reads, namely fastp trimming at Q25 and MiXCR clone calling, and kept in-frame beta chains. Rows matching on CDR3 protein sequence are summarized as one entry with the most common DNA and genes. Here the sample has about 590,000 distinct CDR3 sequences; around 14% occur a single time. The ten biggest clones cover less than 9.5% of the sample. Sequenced sample: blood. These receptors all stem from a woman aged 25-40 years with Graves' hyperthyroidism.

This clonotype was observed at least ten times. The rearrangement joins TRBV7-9 to TRBJ2-5; a possible D gene is TRBD2 (5 bases). Trimming removed 6 bases from V and 1 base from J, with 12 bases in between. In germline, CDR1 is SEHNR, CDR2 FQNEAQ (reference sequence). The CDR3 covers 14 residues. CDR3 in DNA: TGTGCCAGCAGTTTAATAGCGCCCCAAGAGACCCAGTACTTC. Protein product: CASSLIAPQETQYF. Together with reference TRBV7-9 and TRBJ2-5, the CDR3 gives the full variable domain: DTGVSQNPRHKITKRGQNVTFRCDPISEHNRLYWYRQTLGQGPEFLTYFQNEAQLEKSRLLSDRFSAERPKGSFSTLEIQRTEQGDSAMYLCASSLIAPQETQYFGPGTRLLVL.

This clonotype was seen at least ten times. The chain has TRBV5-5 and TRBJ1-1, with D perhaps matching TRBD1 (6 bases). Germline V gives CDR1 SGHKS, CDR2 YYEKEE (reference sequence). Between the trimmed V and J ends, which lost 4 bases and 4 bases, there was a span of 11 bases. The CDR3 is 13 amino acids. The CDR3 DNA sequence: TGTGCCAGCAGCACTCAAGGGGGCACTGAAGCTTTCTTT. Its protein product is CASSTQGGTEAFF.

The V call is TRBV19, the J call TRBJ1-2, with 7 bases identical to TRBD1. Trimming removed 10 bases from V and 0 bases from J; junction bases left unmatched: 14. CDR1 LNHDA and CDR2 SQIVND come from the germline V gene (reference sequence). The CDR3 is made up of 16 amino acids. CDR3 sequence: CATWDSRRRTNYGYTF. In DNA, the CDR3 is TGTGCCACCTGGGACAGCCGCCGAAGGACTAACTATGGCTACACCTTC.

The table lists this clonotype with many counts. The chain has TRBV2 and TRBJ2-5; unclear D gene. The CDR3 is 13 residues long. Germline assignment: CDR1 SNHLY and CDR2 FYNNEI. V lost 1 base and J 5 bases, leaving 8 bases between the germline ends. CDR3 region: CASSEEVGETQYF. Here the CDR3 DNA reads TGTGCCAGCAGTGAAGAGGTCGGGGAGACCCAGTACTTC.

In this sample, this clonotype turned up many times. The CDR3: CATEREETQYF. DNA of the CDR3: TGTGCCACCGAGCGGGAAGAGACCCAGTACTTC. This chain uses TRBV10-3 with TRBJ2-5, with D possibly matching TRBD2 (6 bases). CDR1 is ENHRY, CDR2 SYGVKD, per germline. Trimming removed 10 bases at V and 3 bases at J, with 9 bases between. The CDR3 contains 11 residues.

CDR3 coding DNA: TGCGCCAGCAGCCAAGTTAGGTTTAGCAATCAGCCCCAGCATTTT. Its translation: CASSQVRFSNQPQHF. This sequence joins TRBV4-1 and TRBJ1-5, with no clear D. V was clipped by 1 base and J by 0 bases, with 7 bases between them. The CDR3 has 15 amino acids. CDR1 and CDR2 (germline): MGHRA, YSYEKL.